One sample yielded the 18 T cell receptor beta chains listed below, sequenced in a study of T cells in localized non-small cell lung cancer. The method was immunoSEQ multiplex PCR; TCRdb's version includes in-frame clones alone and lacks a portion of them. In the table there are about 24,000 clones, about nine tenths of which are singletons. The source was peripheral blood, collected before any cancer treatment. These receptor sequences come from a man between 40 and 69 years old with stage I squamous cell lung carcinoma.

The chain uses TRBV4-3 and TRBJ1-1, with a possible D match to TRBD1 (5 bases). V lost 2 bases and J lost 1, with 11 bases in between. The CDR3 is 15 amino acids. Germline assignment: CDR1 LGHNA and CDR2 YSLEER. In DNA form, the CDR3 reads TGCGCCAGCAGCCAAAGAAGGGGAGGGAACACTGAAGCTTTCTTT. Amino acid sequence: CASSQRRGGNTEAFF.

The count of this clone is one. The rearrangement links TRBV11-2 to TRBJ1-6; 9 nucleotides align to TRBD1. The germline V gene has CDR1 SGHAT and CDR2 FQNNGV. With V trimmed by 7 bases and J by 8 bases, 9 bases remained unmatched. The CDR3 contains 15 residues. The CDR3 DNA reads TGTGCCAGCACCCTGCAGACAGGGGGTGATTCACCCCTCCACTTT. It translates to CASTLQTGGDSPLHF.

The V call is TRBV6-5, the J call TRBJ1-2; TRBD1 agrees at 7 bases. The CDR3 spans 14 residues. Looked up from germline, CDR1 is MNHEY and CDR2 is SVGAGI. Trimming at V came to 1 base and at J to 5 bases, leaving 4 bases not matched to a gene. Here the CDR3 reads CASSYFQGGYGYTF. The CDR3 DNA reads TGTGCCAGCAGTTACTTTCAGGGGGGATATGGCTACACCTTC.

The genes are TRBV14 and TRBJ1-2, with D possibly TRBD1 on 5 matching bases. The germline V gene has CDR1 SGHDN and CDR2 FVKESK. The CDR3 has 13 amino acids. Trimming took off 0 bases at V and 6 bases at J, with 8 bases between the two ends. In DNA form, the CDR3 reads TGTGCCAGCAGCCAAGACAGGGTGAATGGCTACACCTTC. Amino acid sequence: CASSQDRVNGYTF.

The table lists this clone with a few counts. The chain joins TRBV5-1 to TRBJ1-2; D may be TRBD1 (6 bases). The CDR3 is made up of 12 amino acids. V was shortened by 2 bases and J by 8 bases, with 10 bases between the two germline ends. CDR1 and CDR2 from the germline V gene are SGHRS and YFSETQ. CDR3 coding DNA: TGCGCCAGCAGCTTCGGGGGGCACGGCTACACCTTC. Its translation: CASSFGGHGYTF.

This clone is labeled as large. The chain employs TRBV25-1 and TRBJ2-7; no clear D gene. Between the trimmed V and J ends, which lost 2 bases and 7 bases, there was a span of 9 bases. The V gene's germline CDR1 is MGHDK and CDR2 SYGVNS. CDR3 size: 12 residues. The DNA of the CDR3 is TGTGCCAGCAGTGAAGGCCGCTTAGAGCAGTACTTC. This translates into CASSEGRLEQYF.

The CDR3, as DNA: TGCAGCGTTGTGGCATTTAGGGGGCTTGGGTATGGCTACACCTTC. The encoded protein is CSVVAFRGLGYGYTF. The gene calls are TRBV29-1 and TRBJ1-2; 7 nucleotides agree with TRBD1. V gave up 4 bases and J gave up 5 bases; unmatched junction bases: 13. CDR3 length: 15 residues. The germline gives CDR1 SQVTM, CDR2 ANQGSEA. The full variable domain, rest sourced from reference TRBV29-1 and TRBJ1-2, is SAVISQKPSRDICQRGTSLTIQCQVDSQVTMMFWYRQQPGQSLTLIATANQGSEATYESGFVIDKFPISRPNLTFSTLTVSNMSPEDSSIYLCSVVAFRGLGYGYTFGSGTRLTVV.

The chain carries TRBV30 and TRBJ1-2, with a weak D call TRBD1 (5 bases). The CDR3 loop spans 11 amino acids. V dropped 3 bases and J dropped 5 bases, with 7 bases sitting between them. Germline CDR1 is GTSNPN and CDR2 is SVGIG (reference sequence). As DNA, the CDR3 is TGTGCCTGGAGGGGGACTTATGGCTACACCTTC. Protein product: CAWRGTYGYTF.

J is TRBJ2-7 and V is TRBV6-1; no firm D call. Germline assignment: CDR1 MNHNS and CDR2 SASEGT. V was cut by 0 bases and J by 3 bases, with 12 bases left in between. The CDR3 covers 15 residues. CDR3 in amino acids: CASSEAQAPGYEQYF. CDR3 sequence (DNA): TGTGCCAGCAGTGAAGCGCAAGCCCCGGGCTACGAGCAGTACTTC.

The gene calls are TRBV5-4 and TRBJ1-4; D unresolved. The length of the CDR3 is 13 residues. Germline V gene data show CDR1 as SGHNT and CDR2 as YYREEE (reference sequence). Deletions cut 0 bases from V and 5 bases from J, with 5 bases between. Here the CDR3 reads CASSLGRNEKLFF. CDR3 DNA sequence: TGTGCCAGCAGCTTGGGGAGGAATGAAAAACTGTTTTTT.

This clone came up once. The chain uses TRBV29-1 and TRBJ1-2; tentative D call: TRBD1 (6 bases). The CDR3 loop spans 13 amino acids. The germline V gene has CDR1 SQVTM and CDR2 ANQGSEA. V lost 7 bases, J lost 0 bases, and 12 bases lay in between. CDR3: CSAGGDTNYGYTF. In DNA, the CDR3 is TGCAGCGCCGGGGGCGACACTAACTATGGCTACACCTTC.

The chain combines TRBV27 with TRBJ1-2, with 9 positions matching TRBD1. CDR1 is MNHEY and CDR2 is SMNVEV in the germline V gene (reference sequence). There are 12 residues in the CDR3. Trimming took 8 bases from V and 5 from J; bases not matched to a gene: 3. Written as DNA, the CDR3 is TGTGCCAGCGGCGGGACAGGGTATGGCTACACCTTC. It specifies CASGGTGYGYTF.

The rearrangement joins TRBV7-2 to TRBJ1-2; possible D gene TRBD1, 5 bases. The germline CDR1 and CDR2 sequences are SGHTA and FQGNSA. V lost 5 bases, J lost 9 bases, and 13 bases lay in between. The CDR3 covers 12 residues. The CDR3 DNA reads TGTGCCAGCAGCCGCGCCCAGGGTAGCTACACCTTC. This translates into CASSRAQGSYTF.

This CDR3 reads CASSLDAGGGWTEAFF. The CDR3 bases are TGTGCCAGCAGCTTAGATGCAGGGGGTGGTTGGACTGAAGCTTTCTTT. This chain links TRBV7-2 with TRBJ1-1; 7 nucleotides line up with TRBD1. The germline V gene encodes CDR1 SGHTA and CDR2 FQGNSA. The ends lost 1 base at V and 5 bases at J; junction bases unmatched: 10. The CDR3 is 16 residues long. The whole variable domain, remainder taken from reference TRBV7-2 and TRBJ1-1, is GAGVSQSPSNKVTEKGKDVELRCDPISGHTALYWYRQSLGQGLEFLIYFQGNSAPDKSGLPSDRFSAERTGGSVSTLTIQRTQQEDSAVYLCASSLDAGGGWTEAFFGQGTRLTVV.

The rearrangement links TRBV5-4 to TRBJ1-2; 8 bases match TRBD1. CDR3 size: 17 residues. With V trimmed by 4 bases and J by 0 bases, 11 bases remained unmatched. In germline, CDR1 is SGHNT, CDR2 YYREEE (reference sequence). The CDR3: CASSPDRGSASNYGYTF. For the CDR3, the DNA is TGTGCCAGCAGCCCAGACAGGGGATCAGCTTCTAACTATGGCTACACCTTC.

The chain links TRBV7-6 to TRBJ1-2, with TRBD1 matching 7 bases. V shed 1 base and J 7 bases; nucleotides not matched to a gene: 3. This CDR3 comprises 13 residues. In germline, CDR1 is SGHVS, CDR2 FNYEAQ. The CDR3 region is CASSLGQGGGYTF. The DNA of the CDR3 is TGTGCCAGCAGCTTAGGACAGGGTGGTGGCTACACCTTC.

J is TRBJ2-2 and V is TRBV19; possibly TRBD2 for D (5 bases). The CDR3 runs 15 residues. In germline, CDR1 is LNHDA, CDR2 SQIVND (reference sequence). The V gene lost 1 base and the J gene lost 6 bases, with 12 bases spanning the gap. The CDR3 here is CASSIGFGESGELFF. CDR3 sequence (DNA): TGTGCCAGTAGTATAGGGTTCGGGGAATCCGGGGAGCTGTTTTTT.

V and J are TRBV11-2 and TRBJ2-6; possibly TRBD1 for D (6 bases). CDR3 length equals 17 residues. The V end was cut by 2 bases, the J end by 0 bases, with 11 bases between. From germline, CDR1 is SGHAT and CDR2 FQNNGV. CDR3: CASSLQTGSSGANVLTF. The CDR3 nucleotides read TGTGCCAGCAGCTTACAGACAGGATCCTCTGGGGCCAACGTCCTGACTTTC.